The next 25 T cell receptor beta chains were all read from a single sample in a study of blood T cell repertoires in COVID-19. Sequencing used immunoSEQ multiplex PCR; TCRdb keeps in-frame clones, though not all of them. Among about 130,000 clones, over 75% were seen once, and the ten largest hold roughly two fifths. The sample taken for sequencing was peripheral blood. These receptors all stem from a human donor in a cohort sampled during active COVID-19.

This chain joins TRBV25-1 and TRBJ2-6; 7 bases line up with TRBD2. Germline CDR1 is MGHDK and CDR2 is SYGVNS. V dropped 6 bases and J dropped 2; count of bases not matched to a gene: 4. The CDR3 has 15 amino acids. CDR3 in amino acids: CASSAAGAGANVLTF. In DNA form, the CDR3 reads TGTGCCAGCAGCGCCGCGGGGGCTGGGGCCAACGTCCTGACTTTC.

V is TRBV11-3 and J is TRBJ1-1; no clear D gene. CDR3 size: 14 residues. The V end was cut by 5 bases, the J end by 0 bases, with 10 bases between. CDR1 and CDR2 (germline): SGHNT, YENEEA. The CDR3 here is CASSLKPLNTEAFF. In DNA, the CDR3 is TGTGCCAGCAGCCTAAAACCCTTGAACACTGAAGCTTTCTTT.

V usage is TRBV18 and J usage is TRBJ2-7; the D is unclear. The CDR3 consists of 13 residues. The germline V gene encodes CDR1 KGHSH and CDR2 LQKENI. Trimming pared 6 bases from V and 3 bases from J, leaving 12 bases between. The CDR3 DNA follows: TGTGCCAGCTCCCCTTTCAGATACTACGAGCAGTACTTC. This codes for CASSPFRYYEQYF. Full variable domain (rest looked up from reference TRBV18 and TRBJ2-7): NAGVMQNPRHLVRRRGQEARLRCSPMKGHSHVYWYRQLPEEGLKFMVYLQKENIIDESGMPKERFSAEFPKEGPSILRIQQVVRGDSAAYFCASSPFRYYEQYFGPGTRLTVT.

The CDR3 nucleotides read TGCGCCAGCAGCTTGGGATTGACAGGGTATAGGCAAGAGACCCAGTACTTC. It is translated as CASSLGLTGYRQETQYF. The V gene is TRBV5-1, the J gene TRBJ2-5; TRBD1 aligns across 7 bases. This CDR3 is built from 17 residues. Germline V gene lookup returns CDR1 SGHRS and CDR2 YFSETQ. Trimming at V came to 0 bases and at J to 2 bases, leaving 10 bases not matched to a gene.

The chain has TRBV19 and TRBJ1-4; D not resolved. This CDR3 is 11 amino acids long. The germline V gene has CDR1 LNHDA and CDR2 SQIVND (reference sequence). The DNA of the CDR3 is TGTGGGGCCGGGAGTAATGAAAAACTGTTTTTT. Its protein product is CGAGSNEKLFF.

The J gene is TRBJ1-2, the V gene TRBV20-1, with a weak D call TRBD1 (5 bases). Trimming removed 4 bases from V and 8 bases from J, with 23 bases in between. The CDR3 extends over 15 amino acids. Germline values: CDR1 DFQATT, CDR2 SNEGSKA (reference sequence). The DNA for the CDR3 is TGCAGTGCTAATGATCCCCGGGGGGGGTTTCAGGGCTACACCTTC. It specifies CSANDPRGGFQGYTF.

The rearrangement joins TRBV6-5 to TRBJ2-7; tentatively, D is TRBD1 (6 bases). The V and J ends lost 5 bases and 2 bases respectively, with 7 bases between them. The CDR3 covers 12 residues. CDR1 is MNHEY and CDR2 is SVGAGI in the germline V gene. The CDR3, as DNA: TGTGCCAGCAGTCGGACAGCCTACGAGCAGTACTTC. This sequence encodes CASSRTAYEQYF.

The table lists this clone with a few counts. The chain has TRBV28 and TRBJ2-1; 8 bases are shared with TRBD1. Germline CDR1 is MDHEN and CDR2 is SYDVKM. The CDR3 is made up of 22 amino acids. Trimming at V came to 3 bases and at J to 1 base, leaving 23 bases not matched to a gene. As DNA, the CDR3 is TGTGCCAGCAGTTTGCGGCAGGGGGCAAGTGAAGAGGTGGGCATTTCCTACAATGAGCAGTTCTTC. Protein sequence: CASSLRQGASEEVGISYNEQFF. Filled out from reference TRBV28 and TRBJ2-1, the complete variable domain reads DVKVTQSSRYLVKRTGEKVFLECVQDMDHENMFWYRQDPGLGLRLIYFSYDVKMKEKGDIPEGYSVSREKKERFSLILESASTNQTSMYLCASSLRQGASEEVGISYNEQFFGPGTRLTVL.

A single count supports this clone. This rearrangement joins TRBV11-2 to TRBJ2-1; TRBD2 agrees at 11 bases. The CDR3 length is 16 residues. The V gene end was trimmed by 5 bases and the J gene end by 5 bases; junction bases not matched to a gene: 8. The germline gives CDR1 SGHAT, CDR2 FQNNGV. CDR3 nucleotides: TGTGCCAGCAGCGCTCTAGCGGGGGGCCAGAACAATGAGCAGTTCTTC. As protein: CASSALAGGQNNEQFF.

A word on this clone: Other DNA sequences from this sample encode an identical CDR3 as well. The chain recombines TRBV5-1 with TRBJ2-7; 9 bases agree with TRBD1. The CDR3 extends over 15 amino acids. The germline CDR1 and CDR2 sequences are SGHRS and YFSETQ. V gave up 1 base and J gave up 2 bases; unmatched junction bases: 4. DNA for the CDR3: TGCGCCAGCAGCTTGCAGGGACAGGGCACCTACGAGCAGTACTTC. It yields the protein CASSLQGQGTYEQYF. The full variable domain, with the rest looked up from reference TRBV5-1 and TRBJ2-7, is KAGVTQTPRYLIKTRGQQVTLSCSPISGHRSVSWYQQTPGQGLQFLFEYFSETQRNKGNFPGRFSGRQFSNSRSEMNVSTLELGDSALYLCASSLQGQGTYEQYFGPGTRLTVT.

The chain recombines TRBV5-1 with TRBJ2-2, with 10 bases matching TRBD1. The trim removed 4 bases at V and 4 bases at J, leaving 7 bases unmatched. CDR3 length: 16 residues. CDR1 SGHRS and CDR2 YFSETQ come from the germline V gene. The CDR3 sequence is CASSPRTGGGTGELFF. The DNA for the CDR3 is TGCGCCAGCAGCCCAAGGACAGGGGGAGGCACCGGGGAGCTGTTTTTT.

This clone was seen a few times. V is TRBV19 and J is TRBJ2-1, with D tentatively TRBD1 (6 bases). Trimming cost V 5 bases and J 6 bases, with 17 bases left between them. Germline V gene lookup returns CDR1 LNHDA and CDR2 SQIVND (reference sequence). This CDR3 comprises 15 residues. The CDR3 DNA is TGTGCCAGTAGTCCACACGCCGGGACAAGCAATGAGCAGTTCTTC. This sequence encodes CASSPHAGTSNEQFF. Combining the CDR3 with reference TRBV19 and TRBJ2-1 gives the whole variable domain DGGITQSPKYLFRKEGQNVTLSCEQNLNHDAMYWYRQDPGQGLRLIYYSQIVNDFQKGDIAEGYSVSREKKESFPLTVTSAQKNPTAFYLCASSPHAGTSNEQFFGPGTRLTVL.

The V and J genes are TRBV28 and TRBJ1-2, with D unclear. V was cut by 6 bases and J by 5 bases, with 10 bases left in between. The CDR3 contains 12 residues. Per the germline V gene, CDR1 is MDHEN and CDR2 is SYDVKM. In DNA form, the CDR3 reads TGTGCCAGCAGGTTGACACTGTATGGCTACACCTTC. This codes for CASRLTLYGYTF.

V and J are TRBV29-1 and TRBJ2-7; 7 bases agree with TRBD1. The V segment lost 6 bases and the J segment 7 bases; nucleotides outside the gene matches: 15. The V gene's germline CDR1 is SQVTM and CDR2 ANQGSEA. This CDR3 is built from 14 residues. The CDR3 loop is CSVSRLGGTEEQYF. Here the CDR3 DNA reads TGCAGCGTCTCCCGGCTAGGGGGCACGGAGGAGCAGTACTTC.

The chain links TRBV5-4 to TRBJ2-3; TRBD2 might be the D (6 bases). Trimming removed 4 bases from V and 0 bases from J, with 21 bases in between. This CDR3 is 18 amino acids long. Germline-derived CDR1 and CDR2 are SGHNT and YYREEE (reference sequence). The CDR3 region is CASSLGGRKTVSTDTQYF. The CDR3 DNA reads TGTGCCAGCAGCCTCGGGGGTAGGAAAACTGTAAGCACAGATACGCAGTATTTT.

V gene TRBV7-3 combines with J gene TRBJ2-2; D gene unclear. Germline CDR1 and CDR2: SGHTA and FQGTGA. V was pared by 1 base and J by 7 bases, with 7 bases between. The CDR3 is made up of 13 amino acids. The CDR3 region is CASSLNGYGELFF. The CDR3 region has the DNA TGTGCCAGCAGCTTAAACGGGTACGGGGAGCTGTTTTTT.

This clone was recorded only once. The rearrangement uses TRBV2 and TRBJ1-4; 8 positions match TRBD1. Germline V gene data show CDR1 as SNHLY and CDR2 as FYNNEI. Losses at the gene ends were 4 bases for V and 3 bases for J; bases not matched to a gene: 4. The CDR3 consists of 15 residues. Here the CDR3 reads CASSGTGLSNEKLFF. In nucleotides, the CDR3 is TGTGCCAGCAGTGGGACAGGGTTATCTAATGAAAAACTGTTTTTT.

This clone has ten or more counts. The same CDR3 arises from other DNA sequences in this sample as well. This chain uses TRBV2 with TRBJ2-1; the D is unclear. The CDR3 spans 11 residues. V lost 5 bases and J lost 4, with 3 bases in between. Germline loops: CDR1 SNHLY, CDR2 FYNNEI. The CDR3 DNA reads as TGTGCCAGCAGTCCTTACAATGAGCAGTTCTTC. This encodes CASSPYNEQFF.

The V call is TRBV15, the J call TRBJ2-1, with 8 bases lining up with TRBD2. Germline V gene lookup returns CDR1 LNHNV and CDR2 YYDKDF (reference sequence). This CDR3 contains 13 residues. V lost 7 bases and J lost 4; bases outside the gene matches: 3. Here the CDR3 DNA reads TGTGCCACCACTAGCGGGTTATACAATGAGCAGTTCTTC. The encoded protein is CATTSGLYNEQFF.

At least ten counts were recorded for this clone. The V and J genes are TRBV19 and TRBJ2-3, with unresolved D. Trimming stripped 2 bases from V and 0 bases from J, with 6 bases between. The CDR3 has 14 residues. Germline V gene sequence: CDR1 LNHDA, CDR2 SQIVND (reference sequence). Here the CDR3 DNA reads TGTGCCAGTAGTATATCACTGAGCACAGATACGCAGTATTTT. Translating it yields CASSISLSTDTQYF. The variable domain in full, with the rest retrieved from reference TRBV19 and TRBJ2-3, is DGGITQSPKYLFRKEGQNVTLSCEQNLNHDAMYWYRQDPGQGLRLIYYSQIVNDFQKGDIAEGYSVSREKKESFPLTVTSAQKNPTAFYLCASSISLSTDTQYFGPGTRLTVL.

The V gene is TRBV7-8, the J gene TRBJ1-1; D call uncertain. The CDR3 extends over 12 amino acids. Germline V lookup: CDR1 SGHVS, CDR2 FQNEAQ. Trimming pared 4 bases from V and 5 bases from J, leaving 8 bases between. The CDR3 nucleotides read TGTGCCAGCAGCTCTCGGGTTACTGAAGCTTTCTTT. Its translation: CASSSRVTEAFF.

The chain combines TRBV28 with TRBJ2-4; D perhaps matches TRBD2 (6 bases). V lost 11 bases, J lost 0 bases, and 11 bases lay in between. The CDR3 spans 13 residues. CDR1 and CDR2 (germline): MDHEN, SYDVKM. The DNA of the CDR3 is TGTGCCTCGGGAGCCCTAGCCAAAAACATTCAGTACTTC. Translating it yields CASGALAKNIQYF.

The chain has TRBV2 and TRBJ2-7; no definite D call. Germline CDR1 reads SNHLY; CDR2 reads FYNNEI. V gave up 3 bases and J gave up 6 bases, with 15 bases separating them. This CDR3 has 14 amino acids. CDR3 in amino acids: CASSDNRAEAEQYF. CDR3 sequence (DNA): TGTGCCAGCAGTGATAATCGAGCCGAGGCCGAGCAGTACTTC. Supplemented by reference TRBV2 and TRBJ2-7, the full variable domain reads EPEVTQTPSHQVTQMGQEVILRCVPISNHLYFYWYRQILGQKVEFLVSFYNNEISEKSEIFDDQFSVERPDGSNFTLKIRSTKLEDSAMYFCASSDNRAEAEQYFGPGTRLTVT.

This clone has only one observation. The chain joins TRBV6-5 to TRBJ1-1; TRBD1 agrees at 7 bases. Germline V gives CDR1 MNHEY, CDR2 SVGAGI. J gave up 8 bases and V 7 bases, and 4 bases lay outside the gene matches. The CDR3 runs to 11 residues. CDR3 region: CASTRQGEAFF. The DNA for the CDR3 is TGTGCCAGCACCAGACAGGGCGAAGCTTTCTTT.

The chain joins TRBV25-1 to TRBJ1-5, with D perhaps matching TRBD1 (6 bases). The V gene lost 3 bases and the J gene lost 1 base, with 13 bases spanning the gap. In germline, CDR1 is MGHDK, CDR2 SYGVNS. CDR3 size: 16 residues. CDR3 protein: CASSDQKTGSNQPQHF. The CDR3 coding sequence is TGTGCCAGCAGTGATCAGAAGACAGGAAGCAATCAGCCCCAGCATTTT.